The 30 T cell receptor beta chains in this list originate from one sample, sequenced in a study of blood T cell repertoires in COVID-19. TCRdb's copy holds only in-frame clones and misses some; the assay was immunoSEQ multiplex PCR. The table includes roughly 300,000 clones, about 92% detected once. The source material was PBMCs or T cells enriched from blood (not recorded which). These receptors were obtained from a woman in her twenties or thirties who had recovered from COVID-19.

This clone occurred once. The chain joins TRBV30 to TRBJ2-7; TRBD2 is a possible D gene (5 bases). V was cut by 3 bases and J by 6 bases, with 9 bases left in between. CDR3 size: 11 residues. Looked up from germline, CDR1 is GTSNPN and CDR2 is SVGIG (reference sequence). This chain's CDR3 is CAWRTGSEQYF. For the CDR3, the DNA is TGTGCCTGGAGGACGGGGAGCGAGCAGTACTTC.

The V and J genes are TRBV5-6 and TRBJ1-2; 9 positions agree with TRBD1. The CDR3 is made up of 15 amino acids. Germline V gene sequence: CDR1 SGHDT, CDR2 YYEEEE. The V segment lost 0 bases and the J segment 7 bases; nucleotides outside the gene matches: 7. The CDR3 reads CASSLVPGQGGGYTF. The CDR3 DNA reads as TGTGCCAGCAGCTTGGTTCCGGGACAGGGAGGTGGCTACACCTTC.

The gene calls are TRBV7-2 and TRBJ2-5; 9 bases fit TRBD1. With V trimmed by 6 bases and J by 5 bases, 10 bases remained unmatched. The CDR3 runs to 15 residues. Germline loops: CDR1 SGHTA, CDR2 FQGNSA. As DNA, the CDR3 is TGTGCCAGCAGATTGGGACAGGGAGGAACGGAGACCCAGTACTTC. Encoded protein: CASRLGQGGTETQYF.

The genes are TRBV28 and TRBJ2-1, with 9 bases that match TRBD1. The germline V gene encodes CDR1 MDHEN and CDR2 SYDVKM. J gave up 5 bases and V 3 bases, and 8 bases lay outside the gene matches. This CDR3 has 16 amino acids. CDR3 coding DNA: TGTGCCAGCAGTTTGTACGGACAGGGGCTCAACAATGAGCAGTTCTTC. Protein: CASSLYGQGLNNEQFF.

The chain uses TRBV2 and TRBJ2-5; D is perhaps TRBD1 (5 bases). The CDR3 is made up of 14 amino acids. V was clipped by 6 bases and J by 0 bases, with 11 bases between them. Germline V gene lookup returns CDR1 SNHLY and CDR2 FYNNEI. Written as DNA, the CDR3 is TGTGCCAGCAGCGCAGGGCCGAACCAAGAGACCCAGTACTTC. Translating gives CASSAGPNQETQYF.

The chain has TRBV6-5 and TRBJ2-2; D remains unclear. Germline-derived CDR1 and CDR2 are MNHEY and SVGAGI. V lost 6 bases and J 5 bases, leaving 7 bases between the germline ends. The CDR3 totals 12 residues. The CDR3 sequence: CASRPTTGELFF. As DNA, the CDR3 is TGTGCCAGCAGGCCGACAACCGGGGAGCTGTTTTTT.

The chain couples TRBV9 to TRBJ2-7, with 8 bases fitting TRBD2. The CDR3 is made up of 16 amino acids. Germline lookup yields CDR1 SGDLS and CDR2 YYNGEE. Trimming took 2 bases from V and 6 from J; bases not matched to a gene: 13. CDR3 nucleotide sequence: TGTGCCAGCAGCGTGGGGGCCGGGAGGGCCGAGCCCGAGCAGTACTTC. Its translation is CASSVGAGRAEPEQYF.

This rearrangement joins TRBV13 to TRBJ2-5; tentatively, D is TRBD1 (6 bases). Germline V gives CDR1 PRHDT, CDR2 FYEKMQ (reference sequence). The CDR3 has 14 residues. V was clipped by 5 bases and J by 5 bases, with 15 bases between them. The DNA of the CDR3 is TGTGCCAGCAGCCCCCCGGGACATGCGGAGACCCAGTACTTC. It specifies CASSPPGHAETQYF.

This chain joins TRBV7-2 and TRBJ1-6; D is undetermined. The V gene's germline CDR1 is SGHTA and CDR2 FQGNSA. Trimming removed 2 bases from V and 3 bases from J, with 8 bases in between. This CDR3 has 15 residues. CDR3 coding DNA: TGTGCCAGCAGCTTATCCGGGGACTATAATTCACCCCTCCACTTT. Translation: CASSLSGDYNSPLHF.

This sequence joins TRBV28 and TRBJ1-2; D gene unclear. This CDR3 spans 15 amino acids. The V gene's germline CDR1 is MDHEN and CDR2 SYDVKM. V lost 4 bases, J lost 4 bases, and 16 bases lay in between. The CDR3 nucleotides read TGTGCCAGCAGTTCCCCCTCCCGGGTCGGCTATGGCTACACCTTC. This gives the protein CASSSPSRVGYGYTF.

The chain links TRBV5-1 to TRBJ2-7, with a possible D match to TRBD1 (5 bases). Trimming cost V 3 bases and J 5 bases, with 9 bases left between them. The CDR3 has 12 amino acids. CDR1 SGHRS and CDR2 YFSETQ come from the germline V gene. The CDR3 DNA is TGCGCCAGCAGCTCTGACAGTGACGAGCAGTACTTC. It yields the protein CASSSDSDEQYF.

The chain recombines TRBV7-3 with TRBJ2-2, with D tentatively TRBD1 (6 bases). V lost 5 bases, J lost 6 bases, and 10 bases lay in between. Per the germline V gene, CDR1 is SGHTA and CDR2 is FQGTGA. CDR3 length: 13 residues. The CDR3 nucleotides read TGTGCCAGCAGCCCCCGACAGGCCGGGGAGCTGTTTTTT. Its protein is CASSPRQAGELFF.

This clone was seen a handful of times. This chain connects TRBV5-1 to TRBJ2-2; TRBD2 agrees at 9 bases. The CDR3 contains 17 residues. Germline CDR1 SGHRS, CDR2 YFSETQ. After removal of 3 bases from V and 4 bases from J, the junction contained 10 bases not matched to a gene. CDR3 sequence (DNA): TGCGCCAGCAGCTCCCTTTCGACTAGCGGAATCACCGGGGAGCTGTTTTTT. This encodes CASSSLSTSGITGELFF.

In DNA, the CDR3 is TGTGCCAGCACCGAGTACAGCAGTGAAAAACTGTTTTTT. Its protein is CASTEYSSEKLFF. The chain joins TRBV7-2 to TRBJ1-4; D remains unclear. This CDR3 region has 13 residues. V was shortened by 7 bases and J by 7 bases, with 13 bases between the two germline ends. The germline gives CDR1 SGHTA, CDR2 FQGNSA.

V gene TRBV10-3 combines with J gene TRBJ1-6; a weak D match, TRBD1 (5 bases). Germline V gene data show CDR1 as ENHRY and CDR2 as SYGVKD. Trimming took off 7 bases at V and 6 bases at J, with 10 bases between the two ends. The CDR3 spans 13 residues. The chain's CDR3 is CAIKGTLNSPLHF. CDR3 nucleotides: TGTGCCATCAAAGGGACTCTTAATTCACCCCTCCACTTT.

This rearrangement joins TRBV29-1 to TRBJ1-6; perhaps TRBD1 as D (5 bases). V was trimmed by 4 bases and J by 9 bases, leaving 16 bases between them. The germline gives CDR1 SQVTM, CDR2 ANQGSEA. CDR3 length: 14 residues. The CDR3 sequence: CSVVRGVGGSPLHF. Written as DNA, the CDR3 is TGCAGCGTTGTTCGGGGGGTTGGAGGTTCACCCCTCCACTTT.

The chain has TRBV11-2 and TRBJ1-1, with 9 nucleotides matching TRBD1. The J segment lost 6 bases and the V segment lost 1 base, leaving 18 bases of the junction unmatched. Germline CDR1 SGHAT, CDR2 FQNNGV. The CDR3 totals 19 residues. CDR3 in DNA: TGTGCCAGCAGCTTAGGCTTGGGGAGTTGGGGACAGGGAAGGCCTGAAGCTTTCTTT. Encoded protein: CASSLGLGSWGQGRPEAFF.

The chain couples TRBV7-2 to TRBJ1-1, with 8 bases fitting TRBD1. Germline CDR1 and CDR2: SGHTA and FQGNSA. V was pared by 5 bases and J by 5 bases, with 10 bases of the junction left unmatched. The CDR3 loop spans 15 amino acids. The CDR3 spells CASSARQGSGTEAFF. The CDR3 DNA reads as TGTGCCAGCAGCGCAAGACAGGGGTCGGGTACTGAAGCTTTCTTT.

The rearrangement uses TRBV9 and TRBJ2-2; D is perhaps TRBD1 (5 bases). The V gene's germline CDR1 is SGDLS and CDR2 YYNGEE. The V gene lost 7 bases and the J gene lost 3 bases, with 10 bases spanning the gap. This CDR3 is built from 13 residues. The CDR3 DNA reads TGTGCCAGCGCTGACAGTGACACCGGGGAGCTGTTTTTT. Residues: CASADSDTGELFF. Looking up the rest from reference TRBV9 and TRBJ2-2 gives the full variable domain: DSGVTQTPKHLITATGQRVTLRCSPRSGDLSVYWYQQSLDQGLQFLIQYYNGEERAKGNILERFSAQQFPDLHSELNLSSLELGDSALYFCASADSDTGELFFGEGSRLTVL.

The chain uses TRBV28 and TRBJ1-6, with 7 nucleotides matching TRBD1. Germline CDR1 MDHEN, CDR2 SYDVKM. Trimming removed 5 bases from V and 9 bases from J; junction bases left unmatched: 7. The length of the CDR3 is 14 residues. CDR3 region: CASSPQGLGSPLHF. The CDR3 region has the DNA TGTGCCAGCAGTCCACAGGGGTTGGGTTCACCCCTCCACTTT.

J is TRBJ2-7 and V is TRBV4-1; TRBD2 aligns across 7 bases. This CDR3 is built from 15 residues. V gave up 4 bases and J gave up 6 bases; unmatched junction bases: 12. The germline gives CDR1 MGHRA, CDR2 YSYEKL. CDR3: CASSPGILASSEQYF. The CDR3 DNA is TGCGCCAGCAGCCCTGGAATACTAGCGTCCAGCGAGCAGTACTTC.

On this clone itself: Other nucleotide sequences from this sample produce the same CDR3. The chain employs TRBV3-1 (or the pseudogene TRBV3-2) and TRBJ2-2; D is unresolved. The CDR3 length is 14 residues. V was trimmed by 1 base and J by 4 bases, leaving 7 bases between them. Germline-derived CDR1 and CDR2 are LGHDT and YNNKEL (reference sequence). CDR3 nucleotides: TGTGCCAGCAGCCAAGCGCTAAGCACCGGGGAGCTGTTTTTT. Protein product: CASSQALSTGELFF.

The chain uses TRBV11-2 and TRBJ1-1; TRBD1 aligns across 8 bases. CDR3 size: 15 residues. V was clipped by 5 bases and J by 3 bases; unmatched bases: 8. Germline CDR1 SGHAT, CDR2 FQNNGV. CDR3 sequence reads: CASSPRTGFDTEAFF. The CDR3 DNA reads TGTGCCAGCAGCCCGAGGACAGGGTTTGACACTGAAGCTTTCTTT. The full variable domain, completed using reference TRBV11-2 and TRBJ1-1, is EAGVAQSPRYKIIEKRQSVAFWCNPISGHATLYWYQQILGQGPKLLIQFQNNGVVDDSQLPKDRFSAERLKGVDSTLKIQPAKLEDSAVYLCASSPRTGFDTEAFFGQGTRLTVV.

A single count supports this clone. One end of the junction fails to match germline, which may point to a read error. V is TRBV4-2 and J is TRBJ1-1; D unclear. The V gene's germline CDR1 is LGHNA and CDR2 YNFKEQ. The CDR3 consists of 12 residues. The CDR3 loop is CASSQGGPDAFF. CDR3 bases: TGTGCCAGCAGCCAAGGAGGCCCTGATGCTTTCTTT.

This clone has just one count. This sequence joins TRBV5-1 and TRBJ2-1; 7 bases map to TRBD2. The trim removed 4 bases at V and 6 bases at J, leaving 10 bases unmatched. Germline V gives CDR1 SGHRS, CDR2 YFSETQ. The CDR3 extends over 15 amino acids. Written as DNA, the CDR3 is TGCGCCAGCAGCCACGGACTAACGGGAGGCAATGAGCAGTTCTTC. Its protein is CASSHGLTGGNEQFF.

DNA for the CDR3: TGTGCCATCAGTGAACCTAGCGCCTTATACAATGAGCAGTTCTTC. Amino acid sequence: CAISEPSALYNEQFF. The chain couples TRBV10-3 to TRBJ2-1, with D possibly TRBD2 on 6 matching bases. CDR1 and CDR2 from the germline V gene are ENHRY and SYGVKD. CDR3 length: 15 amino acids. Trimming cost V 3 bases and J 4 bases, with 13 bases left between them.

The chain has TRBV7-2 and TRBJ2-1; D may be TRBD2 (7 bases). This CDR3 contains 15 residues. V lost 5 bases and J lost 4, with 15 bases in between. Germline V gene sequence: CDR1 SGHTA, CDR2 FQGNSA. The CDR3 protein is CASSPYAGAYNEQFF. In DNA, the CDR3 is TGTGCCAGCAGCCCTTACGCGGGGGCATACAATGAGCAGTTCTTC.

This chain uses TRBV3-1 (or the pseudogene TRBV3-2) with TRBJ1-2; 8 nucleotides agree with TRBD1. Looked up from germline, CDR1 is LGHDT and CDR2 is YNNKEL (reference sequence). This CDR3 spans 16 amino acids. Trimming at V came to 4 bases and at J to 2 bases, leaving 9 bases not matched to a gene. CDR3 loop: CASSLTGGDSNYGYTF. The CDR3 DNA is TGTGCCAGCAGCCTCACAGGGGGTGACTCGAACTATGGCTACACCTTC.

This rearrangement joins TRBV6-5 to TRBJ1-1; 8 nucleotides agree with TRBD1. Looked up from germline, CDR1 is MNHEY and CDR2 is SVGAGI. The CDR3 consists of 15 residues. With V trimmed by 2 bases and J by 1 base, 3 bases remained unmatched. CDR3 sequence reads: CASSYTGTGNTEAFF. In DNA, the CDR3 is TGTGCCAGCAGTTACACCGGGACAGGGAACACTGAAGCTTTCTTT.

The chain carries TRBV29-1 and TRBJ1-2; 8 nucleotides agree with TRBD1. Germline loops: CDR1 SQVTM, CDR2 ANQGSEA. The V segment lost 2 bases and the J segment 7 bases; nucleotides outside the gene matches: 12. This CDR3 region has 15 residues. In nucleotides, the CDR3 is TGCAGCGTTGAATATCCAGGTCAGGGGGCCAGTGGCTACACCTTC. Protein product: CSVEYPGQGASGYTF.